This T cell receptor beta chain was observed in a study of blood T cells in healthy people across ages (dated by TCRdb to the mid-2010s). General notes on the study: In model experiments, template switching captured roughly one uniquely barcoded TCR beta cDNA molecule for every two T cells. The donors were split into four age groups: young (average 16 years), middle-aged (about 40), aged (about 56) and long-lived (about 82). Two additional independent replicas of 1 million unique cDNA reads from the same blood draw were analyzed for two donors (one aged 18 to 30 and one aged 80 or older). Using deep sequencing normalized with unique cDNA molecular identifiers, the study measured how TCR beta repertoire diversity changes with age. Overall study results and their limits: Total diversity estimates from one million sequenced T cells were considered lower bounds and underestimates. The CMV infection status of donors was not known, potentially confounding age-related changes in expanded clonotypes. As age increased, observed TCR beta diversity per million T cells dropped in a roughly linear way, and a significant reduction was already evident by age roughly 36. The long-lived group showed more naive CD4+ T cells, fewer expanded clones and increased TCR diversity than the aged group, suggesting age selection. Conclusive comparison of naive and antigen-experienced compartments was prevented by the profiling of bulk unsorted PBMCs. The percentage of naive T cells measured by flow cytometry correlated strongly with observed TCR beta diversity.

The library was obtained by 5' RACE. The sequencing machine was an Illumina HiSeq 2500. A second roughly 6 to 12 cycle PCR used a sample-barcoded 5' primer and a J-beta primer mix. A unique molecular identifier was introduced onto each TCR beta cDNA molecule by a template-switch 5' adaptor carrying 12 random nucleotides. Each sample yielded at least 2.5 million CDR3-containing paired-end reads. All of the RNA was converted into first-strand cDNA using the Mint cDNA synthesis kit, with a TRBC-specific oligonucleotide serving as the primer. All cDNA was treated with uracil-DNA glycosylase and then went through a first 18-cycle PCR with the universal primers M1SS and BC2_uni_R. The authors' analysis ran thus. Normalization of each sample was performed by random selection of 1 million high-quality reads, each carrying a distinct molecular identifier. Reads sharing molecular identifiers were discarded rather than binned into consensus sequences. MiTCR, run with a Q25 quality threshold and the strictest error-elimination algorithm, handled CDR3 identification, clonotype clustering and error correction. A nonparametric unseen species model using Euler transformation provided a lower-bound estimate of total TCR beta diversity. The raw public reads went through TCRdb reprocessing: fastp at Q25, MiXCR clone calling, in-frame beta chains kept. Every entry covers one CDR3 protein and lists the most common genes and DNA from its rows. The V and J calls come from TCRdb's annotation, not from the publication. The sample table holds more than 500,000 distinct CDR3 sequences, of which over 25% were seen once. Clones ranked in the top ten supply approximately 3.5% of the sample.

Systemically healthy Caucasian individuals from Russia, some 40 in total and aged about 6 to 95 years, were included as donors. Each donor gave 8 to 10 milliliters of peripheral blood, drawn into EDTA-treated Vacutainer tubes. Ficoll-Paque density-gradient centrifugation was used to isolate PBMCs, with at least 6.5 million per sample. Trizol reagent was used to extract total RNA from PBMCs, with at least 5 micrograms per sample. For every donor, flow cytometry on a PBMC aliquot measured the percentage of naive CD45RAhigh/CD27high T cells. From the cysteine through the phenylalanine, the CDR3 covers 15 amino acids. Only the CDR3 part of the read is kept: 45 bases, read in frame from the first base. Via the germline V gene, CDR1 is SGDLS and CDR2 YYNGEE. Relative to germline, V is 3 bases shorter and J is 3 bases shorter, with 15 bases between their ends. Of note for this clonotype: Which antigen it targets is not known. Base qualities are not provided; no much larger clone lies one nucleotide away.

This sample also appeared in a second study, on T cells of mothers and their children. As that second paper reports: Donors were nine systemically healthy Caucasian individuals: three mothers and their six children. cDNA synthesis used all of the extracted RNA, with 1.5 ug of RNA in each 15 ul reaction. In the second PCR, the M1S primer introduced both the sample barcodes and 2-4 random nucleotides. Over 9 million TCR beta CDR3 reads were obtained for each mother, and about 3 million reads were obtained for each child. In both related and unrelated pairs, thymic selection shapes the output of TCR recombination in a similar way, with inherited differences having only a minor effect. Normalized repertoire overlap was always slightly but never significantly higher in related than unrelated mother-child pairs. No persistent microchimeric T cell clones were detected, at a sensitivity of roughly 96 clones per million clonotypes. To look for features that set related mother-child pairs apart from unrelated individuals, the researchers ran deep NGS to compare the TCR beta repertoires of mothers and children. On average, the children were roughly 11 +/- 4 years old, while the mothers were roughly 36 +/- 4 years old. Libraries were sequenced on Illumina HiSeq 2000 with 100+100 nt paired-end reads after adapter ligation with NEBNext reagents. To avoid cross-contamination, the mother libraries and the child libraries were prepared a month apart and sequenced in separate runs. Between roughly 500,000 and 2,000,000 distinct TCR beta clonotypes were identified per donor. Naive TCR beta clonotypes were estimated from low-frequency clonotypes matched to each donor's FACS-determined naive share, without sorting.

This receptor was identified in a boy aged 2 to 10 in good health. The chain is made from TRBV9 and TRBJ1-1; the D gene cannot be named for sure. The sample was blood. The CDR3 in this case is CASSESPRVDTEAFF. The DNA sequence is as follows: TGTGCCAGCAGCGAGAGCCCCCGGGTGGACACTGAAGCTTTCTTT.